Following are 32 T cell receptor beta chains from one sample sequenced in a study of shared clonotypes between healthy human individuals. Profiling relied on immunoSEQ multiplex PCR, and the TCRdb table lists in-frame clones only, not all of them. The sample includes around 1,900,000 clones, roughly 93% seen only once; the top ten take about 1.6%. Naive CD8 cells comprised CD45RO-negative, CCR7-positively selected cells, excluding terminally differentiated effector memory CD45RA+ cells. The sequenced material came from naive CD8+ T cells from PBMCs. Source of these receptors: a man aged 18-30 years in good health. Some clones in this sample may be carry-over from other donors' samples.

The chain links TRBV9 to TRBJ2-5; D not resolved. CDR1 is SGDLS, CDR2 YYNGEE, per germline. The CDR3 consists of 17 residues. V shed 0 bases and J shed 2 bases, with 17 bases lying between them. The CDR3 region is CASSVDPSAADQETQYF. The CDR3 bases are TGTGCCAGCAGCGTAGATCCATCGGCAGCCGATCAAGAGACCCAGTACTTC.

As regards this clone: Other DNA sequences in this sample translate to the same CDR3. This rearrangement joins TRBV29-1 to TRBJ2-7, with D unclear. The V end was cut by 4 bases, the J end by 3 bases, with 7 bases between. Germline assignment: CDR1 SQVTM and CDR2 ANQGSEA. The CDR3 runs to 11 residues. The CDR3 region is CSVVSSYEQYF. The CDR3 DNA is TGCAGCGTTGTATCCAGCTACGAGCAGTACTTC.

J is TRBJ2-3 and V is TRBV25-1; D might be TRBD1 (6 bases). CDR3 length: 15 residues. V shed 5 bases and J shed 0 bases, with 12 bases lying between them. Germline CDR1 and CDR2: MGHDK and SYGVNS. CDR3 bases: TGTGCCAGCAGTAAAGGACAGACTAGCACAGATACGCAGTATTTT. Translated: CASSKGQTSTDTQYF.

The chain joins TRBV19 to TRBJ2-7, with D possibly being TRBD1 (6 bases). The CDR3 runs to 14 residues. Deletions cut 3 bases from V and 5 bases from J, with 14 bases between. The germline CDR1 and CDR2 sequences are LNHDA and SQIVND (reference sequence). For the CDR3, the DNA is TGTGCCAGTAGTATGTTCGCAGGGGTTGACGAGCAGTACTTC. The encoded protein is CASSMFAGVDEQYF. Filled out from reference TRBV19 and TRBJ2-7, the complete variable domain reads DGGITQSPKYLFRKEGQNVTLSCEQNLNHDAMYWYRQDPGQGLRLIYYSQIVNDFQKGDIAEGYSVSREKKESFPLTVTSAQKNPTAFYLCASSMFAGVDEQYFGPGTRLTVT.

The chain links TRBV7-8 to TRBJ2-4; 13 nucleotides line up with TRBD2. This CDR3 comprises 18 residues. The V gene end was trimmed by 5 bases and the J gene end by 1 base; junction bases not matched to a gene: 8. Germline assignment: CDR1 SGHVS and CDR2 FQNEAQ. The CDR3 nucleotides read TGTGCCAGCAGCGCAAGGACTAGCGGGAGTCGGGCCAAAAACATTCAGTACTTC. Its translation: CASSARTSGSRAKNIQYF.

The V gene is TRBV5-1, the J gene TRBJ2-2; possibly TRBD1 or TRBD2 for D (5 bases each). This CDR3 is built from 14 residues. V lost 4 bases to trimming and J lost 2 bases, with 9 bases between them. Germline values: CDR1 SGHRS, CDR2 YFSETQ. In nucleotides, the CDR3 is TGCGCCAGCAGCGAGGGACCAAACACCGGGGAGCTGTTTTTT. Amino acids: CASSEGPNTGELFF.

V and J are TRBV7-9 and TRBJ2-1, with D maybe TRBD2 (6 bases). CDR3 length: 13 amino acids. V shed 3 bases and J shed 7 bases, with 10 bases lying between them. CDR1 and CDR2 from the germline V gene are SEHNR and FQNEAQ (reference sequence). This CDR3 reads CASSFGGWNEQFF. DNA of the CDR3: TGTGCCAGCAGCTTCGGGGGTTGGAATGAGCAGTTCTTC.

The CDR3 DNA reads as TGTGCCAGCAGCTTCAAGCGGGGCTACAATGAGCAGTTCTTC. Translated: CASSFKRGYNEQFF. The chain employs TRBV7-9 and TRBJ2-1; 7 bases match TRBD2. This CDR3 spans 14 amino acids. After removal of 3 bases from V and 3 bases from J, the junction contained 2 bases not matched to a gene. CDR1 is SEHNR and CDR2 is FQNEAQ in the germline V gene (reference sequence). Drawing the rest from reference TRBV7-9 and TRBJ2-1, the complete variable domain is DTGVSQNPRHKITKRGQNVTFRCDPISEHNRLYWYRQTLGQGPEFLTYFQNEAQLEKSRLLSDRFSAERPKGSFSTLEIQRTEQGDSAMYLCASSFKRGYNEQFFGPGTRLTVL.

As for this clone: The sample contains more than one DNA sequence encoding this CDR3. The V gene is TRBV5-6, the J gene TRBJ1-1; no firm D call. V was trimmed by 2 bases and J by 4 bases, leaving 9 bases between them. This CDR3 region has 13 residues. Per the germline V gene, CDR1 is SGHDT and CDR2 is YYEEEE. The CDR3 region is CASSFGVGTEAFF. The DNA for the CDR3 is TGTGCCAGCAGCTTTGGGGTCGGCACTGAAGCTTTCTTT.

Comment on this clone: The sample carries other DNA sequences with the same CDR3. The V call is TRBV5-1, the J call TRBJ1-1; unclear D gene. The CDR3 is 13 residues long. V was shortened by 0 bases and J by 1 base, with 4 bases between the two germline ends. Germline CDR1 and CDR2: SGHRS and YFSETQ. CDR3: CASSLVRNTEAFF. CDR3 bases: TGCGCCAGCAGCTTGGTCAGGAACACTGAAGCTTTCTTT. The entire variable domain, with the rest obtained from reference TRBV5-1 and TRBJ1-1, is as follows: KAGVTQTPRYLIKTRGQQVTLSCSPISGHRSVSWYQQTPGQGLQFLFEYFSETQRNKGNFPGRFSGRQFSNSRSEMNVSTLELGDSALYLCASSLVRNTEAFFGQGTRLTVV.

The chain carries TRBV2 and TRBJ1-1, with TRBD1 identical over 10 bases. Per germline, CDR1 SNHLY and CDR2 FYNNEI. The V gene end was trimmed by 6 bases and the J gene end by 7 bases; junction bases not matched to a gene: 8. The CDR3 contains 14 residues. In nucleotides, the CDR3 is TGTGCCAGCAGCGAGGACAGGGGGTTGATTGAAGCTTTCTTT. It encodes CASSEDRGLIEAFF.

This chain connects TRBV7-9 to TRBJ2-1; TRBD2 aligns across 13 bases. V lost 5 bases and J lost 7; bases outside the gene matches: 5. Germline lookup yields CDR1 SEHNR and CDR2 FQNEAQ (reference sequence). The CDR3 runs to 15 residues. The CDR3, as DNA: TGTGCCAGCAGCCTTGGACTAGCGGGAGAGAATGAGCAGTTCTTC. This encodes CASSLGLAGENEQFF.

This chain links TRBV9 with TRBJ1-2; no definite D call. V dropped 4 bases and J dropped 6 bases, with 13 bases sitting between them. CDR1 is SGDLS and CDR2 is YYNGEE in the germline V gene. This CDR3 spans 13 amino acids. The CDR3 region is CASSLGFSDGYTF. The CDR3 DNA reads TGTGCCAGCAGCCTAGGTTTTAGTGATGGCTACACCTTC.

This chain joins TRBV14 and TRBJ2-3, with a weak D call TRBD2 (5 bases). This CDR3 is built from 13 residues. The germline V gene encodes CDR1 SGHDN and CDR2 FVKESK. Trimming cost V 7 bases and J 1 base, with 9 bases left between them. In DNA, the CDR3 is TGTGCCAGCACCTTCGGGGGCACAGATACGCAGTATTTT. Amino acid sequence: CASTFGGTDTQYF.

The chain couples TRBV25-1 to TRBJ2-3; unclear D gene. Germline CDR1 and CDR2: MGHDK and SYGVNS. The germline V and J ends were trimmed by 3 bases and 6 bases, with 7 bases remaining between them. The CDR3 runs 12 residues. The CDR3: CASSDDPDTQYF. CDR3 DNA: TGTGCCAGCAGTGATGATCCGGATACGCAGTATTTT.

J is TRBJ2-7 and V is TRBV6-1; 9 nucleotides align to TRBD2. V shed 2 bases, J shed 0 bases, and the junction held 2 bases outside the gene matches. Germline CDR1 MNHNS, CDR2 SASEGT. This CDR3 has 15 amino acids. CDR3 sequence reads: CASSELAGSSYEQYF. DNA for the CDR3: TGTGCCAGCAGTGAACTAGCGGGGAGCTCCTACGAGCAGTACTTC.

This sequence joins TRBV6-5 and TRBJ1-1; TRBD1 matches 9 bases. CDR3 length: 14 amino acids. Germline assignment: CDR1 MNHEY and CDR2 SVGAGI. The V segment lost 2 bases and the J segment 10 bases; nucleotides outside the gene matches: 8. The CDR3 loop reads CASSYVTGGQAAFF. The CDR3 DNA reads as TGTGCCAGCAGTTACGTGACAGGGGGTCAGGCAGCTTTCTTT.

The chain is built from TRBV9 and TRBJ2-1, with D unclear. Trimming took off 0 bases at V and 8 bases at J, with 6 bases between the two ends. The CDR3 length is 12 residues. From germline, CDR1 is SGDLS and CDR2 YYNGEE. The CDR3 loop is CASSVARDEQFF. The CDR3, as DNA: TGTGCCAGCAGCGTAGCCCGGGATGAGCAGTTCTTC.

The V gene is TRBV11-1, the J gene TRBJ2-2; 10 nucleotides align to TRBD2. From germline, CDR1 is SGHAT and CDR2 FQDESV (reference sequence). The V and J ends lost 4 bases and 6 bases, in that order; junction bases with no gene match: 8. This CDR3 is built from 16 residues. In nucleotides, the CDR3 is TGTGCCAGCAGCTCACGGCTAGCGGGAGTCCCCGGGGAGCTGTTTTTT. It codes for CASSSRLAGVPGELFF.

The chain recombines TRBV9 with TRBJ2-1; 7 positions match TRBD2. The germline V gene encodes CDR1 SGDLS and CDR2 YYNGEE. This CDR3 spans 17 amino acids. V lost 3 bases to trimming and J lost 6 bases; unmatched junction nucleotides: 15. The CDR3 sequence is CASSDPDGAGEGNEQFF. For the CDR3, the DNA is TGTGCCAGCAGCGACCCCGACGGGGCGGGAGAGGGCAATGAGCAGTTCTTC.

This chain uses TRBV25-1 with TRBJ2-7, with 7 bases lining up with TRBD1. The V and J ends lost 6 bases and 3 bases, in that order; junction bases with no gene match: 8. The CDR3 covers 14 residues. Looked up from germline, CDR1 is MGHDK and CDR2 is SYGVNS. The DNA of the CDR3 is TGTGCCAGCAGGAGGGACAGTGGGGGCTACGAGCAGTACTTC. Its protein is CASRRDSGGYEQYF.

J is TRBJ1-1 and V is TRBV4-1; D gene unclear. The CDR3 consists of 14 residues. Germline CDR1 MGHRA, CDR2 YSYEKL. The ends were cut back, 3 bases at V and 1 base at J, with 9 bases in the middle. Written as DNA, the CDR3 is TGCGCCAGCAGCCACCGCAAGGGGAACACTGAAGCTTTCTTT. This codes for CASSHRKGNTEAFF.

This chain uses TRBV18 with TRBJ2-1; D not resolved. Germline V gene data show CDR1 as KGHSH and CDR2 as LQKENI. Trimming removed 1 base from V and 8 bases from J, with 12 bases in between. This CDR3 is 14 amino acids long. CDR3 region: CASSPRRPRDEQFF. The CDR3 region has the DNA TGTGCCAGCTCACCACGACGACCAAGGGATGAGCAGTTCTTC.

A single count supports this clone. This specimen includes other DNA sequences encoding the same CDR3. This chain uses TRBV5-1 with TRBJ2-7, with 8 bases lining up with TRBD1. The V gene's germline CDR1 is SGHRS and CDR2 YFSETQ. This CDR3 comprises 14 residues. V gave up 0 bases and J gave up 4 bases; unmatched junction bases: 3. CDR3 sequence reads: CASSLGQGSYEQYF. CDR3 DNA sequence: TGCGCCAGCAGCTTGGGACAGGGGTCTTACGAGCAGTACTTC. The entire variable domain, with the rest obtained from reference TRBV5-1 and TRBJ2-7, is as follows: KAGVTQTPRYLIKTRGQQVTLSCSPISGHRSVSWYQQTPGQGLQFLFEYFSETQRNKGNFPGRFSGRQFSNSRSEMNVSTLELGDSALYLCASSLGQGSYEQYFGPGTRLTVT.

V and J are TRBV11-2 and TRBJ2-5; D uncertain. The length of the CDR3 is 14 residues. The V end was cut by 7 bases, the J end by 3 bases, with 15 bases between. The V gene's germline CDR1 is SGHAT and CDR2 FQNNGV. The CDR3 spells CASTLIRVEETQYF. DNA of the CDR3: TGTGCCAGCACCCTAATAAGGGTCGAAGAGACCCAGTACTTC.

As for this clone: The same CDR3 is also encoded by other DNA sequences in this sample. The chain links TRBV5-4 to TRBJ2-3; the D is unclear. Trimming pared 4 bases from V and 2 bases from J, leaving 8 bases between. Per the germline V gene, CDR1 is SGHNT and CDR2 is YYREEE (reference sequence). The CDR3 spans 13 residues. In DNA form, the CDR3 reads TGTGCCAGCAGCAGGGAACCCACAGATACGCAGTATTTT. Translation: CASSREPTDTQYF.

V is TRBV15 and J is TRBJ2-3; D ambiguous. CDR3 size: 15 residues. The germline V gene has CDR1 LNHNV and CDR2 YYDKDF (reference sequence). V was pared by 1 base and J by 2 bases, with 10 bases between. This chain's CDR3 is CATSRARAPTDTQYF. CDR3 in DNA: TGTGCCACCAGCAGAGCCCGGGCCCCCACAGATACGCAGTATTTT.

The V and J genes are TRBV13 and TRBJ2-1; TRBD2 is a possible D gene (6 bases). The V and J ends lost 2 bases and 8 bases respectively, with 19 bases between them. The CDR3 consists of 16 residues. Germline V lookup: CDR1 PRHDT, CDR2 FYEKMQ (reference sequence). CDR3 amino acids: CASSLSRLAPWDEQFF. The CDR3 nucleotides read TGTGCCAGCAGCTTATCCCGGCTAGCGCCCTGGGATGAGCAGTTCTTC.

V usage is TRBV11-1 and J usage is TRBJ2-7; D not certain. The germline V gene has CDR1 SGHAT and CDR2 FQDESV (reference sequence). The CDR3 sequence is 13 residues long. Trimming took off 5 bases at V and 7 bases at J, with 15 bases between the two ends. Here the CDR3 DNA reads TGTGCCAGCAGCCCGAACACCCAAGGGGAGCAGTACTTC. Amino acid sequence: CASSPNTQGEQYF.

The chain joins TRBV28 to TRBJ2-5, with 8 bases that match TRBD2. Trimming took 10 bases from V and 5 from J; bases not matched to a gene: 12. This CDR3 has 14 residues. Germline CDR1 MDHEN, CDR2 SYDVKM. This chain's CDR3 is CAIARREAWETQYF. The CDR3 nucleotides read TGTGCCATCGCCCGGCGGGAGGCTTGGGAGACCCAGTACTTC.

The chain combines TRBV2 with TRBJ2-2; tentative D call: TRBD2 (5 bases). V lost 6 bases and J lost 0, with 11 bases in between. The CDR3 consists of 15 residues. Germline values: CDR1 SNHLY, CDR2 FYNNEI. The CDR3 coding sequence is TGTGCCAGCAGGGACTTGTCTTCGAACACCGGGGAGCTGTTTTTT. It is translated as CASRDLSSNTGELFF.

The rearrangement uses TRBV7-8 and TRBJ1-4, with D maybe TRBD1 (5 bases). V was trimmed by 3 bases and J by 8 bases, leaving 16 bases between them. The CDR3 loop spans 15 amino acids. The germline gives CDR1 SGHVS, CDR2 FQNEAQ. The CDR3 region is CASSFPGIVGEKLFF. The CDR3 region has the DNA TGTGCCAGCAGCTTCCCAGGGATTGTTGGCGAAAAACTGTTTTTT.